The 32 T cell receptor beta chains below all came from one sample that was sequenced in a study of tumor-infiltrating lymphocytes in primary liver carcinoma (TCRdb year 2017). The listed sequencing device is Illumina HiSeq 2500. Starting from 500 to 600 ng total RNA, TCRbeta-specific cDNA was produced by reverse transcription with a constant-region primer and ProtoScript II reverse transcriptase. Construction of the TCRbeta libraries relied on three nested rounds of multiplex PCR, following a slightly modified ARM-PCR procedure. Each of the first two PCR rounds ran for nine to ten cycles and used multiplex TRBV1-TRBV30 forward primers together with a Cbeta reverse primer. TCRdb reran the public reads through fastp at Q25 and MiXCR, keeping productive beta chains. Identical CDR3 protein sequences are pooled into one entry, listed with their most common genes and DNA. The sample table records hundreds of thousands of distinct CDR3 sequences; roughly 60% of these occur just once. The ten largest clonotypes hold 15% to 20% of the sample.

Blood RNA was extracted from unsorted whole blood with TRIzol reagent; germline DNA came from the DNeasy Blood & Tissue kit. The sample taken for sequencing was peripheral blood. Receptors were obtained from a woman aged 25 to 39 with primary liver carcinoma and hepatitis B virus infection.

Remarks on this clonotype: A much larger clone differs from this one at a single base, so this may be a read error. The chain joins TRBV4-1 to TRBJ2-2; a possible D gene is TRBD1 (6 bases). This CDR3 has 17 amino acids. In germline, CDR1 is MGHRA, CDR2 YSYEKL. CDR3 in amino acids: CASRQAPTGMVTGELFF. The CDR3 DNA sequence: TGCGCCAGCAGACAAGCGCCTACAGGGATGGTCACCGGGGAGCTGTTTTTT.

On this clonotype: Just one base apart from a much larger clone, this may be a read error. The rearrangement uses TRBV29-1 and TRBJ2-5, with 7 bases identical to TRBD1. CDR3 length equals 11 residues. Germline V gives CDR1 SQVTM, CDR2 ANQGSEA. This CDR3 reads CNPLQGETQYF. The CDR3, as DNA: TGCAACCCATTACAGGGGGAGACCCAGTACTTC.

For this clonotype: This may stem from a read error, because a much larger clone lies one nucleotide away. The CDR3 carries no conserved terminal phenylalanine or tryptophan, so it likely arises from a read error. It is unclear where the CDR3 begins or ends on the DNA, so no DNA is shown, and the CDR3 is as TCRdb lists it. This chain's CDR3 is CDSTPTGS. The chain carries TRBV12-3 or TRBV12-4 and TRBJ1-5; TRBD1 is the table's D call, not checked against the DNA. The CDR3 sequence runs 8 residues, both termini included.

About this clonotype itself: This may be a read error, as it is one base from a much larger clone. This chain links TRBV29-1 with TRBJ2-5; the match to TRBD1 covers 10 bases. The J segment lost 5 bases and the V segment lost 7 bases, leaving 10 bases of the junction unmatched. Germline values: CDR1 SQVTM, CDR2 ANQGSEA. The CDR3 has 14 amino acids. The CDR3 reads CSARMGQGHETQYF. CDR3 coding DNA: TGCAGCGCTAGAATGGGACAGGGGCATGAGACCCAGTACTTC.

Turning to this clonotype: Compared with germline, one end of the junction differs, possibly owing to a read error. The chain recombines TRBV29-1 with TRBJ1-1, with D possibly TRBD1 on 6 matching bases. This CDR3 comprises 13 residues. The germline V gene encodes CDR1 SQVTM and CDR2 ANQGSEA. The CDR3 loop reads CCGTGHFSTEALF. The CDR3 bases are TGCTGCGGGACGGGACACTTCAGCACTGAAGCTCTCTTT.

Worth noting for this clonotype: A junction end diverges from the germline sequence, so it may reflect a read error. The CDR3 coding sequence is TGTGTCAGCACTTTCCAGCGCGCAACTAATGAAAAACTGTTTTTT. Translated: CVSTFQRATNEKLFF. The genes are TRBV12-3 or TRBV12-4 and TRBJ1-4; D gene uncertain. This CDR3 contains 15 residues.

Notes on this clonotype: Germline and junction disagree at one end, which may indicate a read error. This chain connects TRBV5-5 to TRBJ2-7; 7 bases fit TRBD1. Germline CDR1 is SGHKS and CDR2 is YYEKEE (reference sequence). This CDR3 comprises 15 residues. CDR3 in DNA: TGTGTCAGCAGCTTTTCGGGACAGAAAAATTACGAGCAGTACTTC. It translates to CVSSFSGQKNYEQYF.

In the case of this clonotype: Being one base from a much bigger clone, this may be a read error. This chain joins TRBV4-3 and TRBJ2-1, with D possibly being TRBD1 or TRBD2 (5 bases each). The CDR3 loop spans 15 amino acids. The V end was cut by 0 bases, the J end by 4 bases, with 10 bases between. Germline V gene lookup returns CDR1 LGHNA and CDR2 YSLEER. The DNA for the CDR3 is TGCGCCAGCAGCCAAGATGGGGACCCTTACAATGAGCAGTTCTTC. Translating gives CASSQDGDPYNEQFF.

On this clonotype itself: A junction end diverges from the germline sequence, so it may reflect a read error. The CDR3 DNA follows: TGTGCCAGCAGCTTCAGGGGGCAAGGGGCCAACATCCTGACTTTC. It yields the protein CASSFRGQGANILTF. This chain uses TRBV2 with TRBJ2-6, with 8 bases lining up with TRBD1. The length of the CDR3 is 15 residues. CDR1 is SNHLY and CDR2 is FYNNEI in the germline V gene. Supplemented by reference TRBV2 and TRBJ2-6, the full variable domain reads EPEVTQTPSHQVTQMGQEVILRCVPISNHLYFYWYRQILGQKVEFLVSFYNNEISEKSEIFDDQFSVERPDGSNFTLKIRSTKLEDSAMYFCASSFRGQGANILTFGAGSRLTVL.

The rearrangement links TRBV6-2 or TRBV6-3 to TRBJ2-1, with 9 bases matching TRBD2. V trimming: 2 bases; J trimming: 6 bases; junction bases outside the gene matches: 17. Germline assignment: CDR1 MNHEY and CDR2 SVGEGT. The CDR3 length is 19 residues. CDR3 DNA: TGTGCCAGCAGTTACCCCGAGCTGGCAGGGACTAGCTCTGTCAATGAGCAGTTCTTC. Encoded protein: CASSYPELAGTSSVNEQFF.

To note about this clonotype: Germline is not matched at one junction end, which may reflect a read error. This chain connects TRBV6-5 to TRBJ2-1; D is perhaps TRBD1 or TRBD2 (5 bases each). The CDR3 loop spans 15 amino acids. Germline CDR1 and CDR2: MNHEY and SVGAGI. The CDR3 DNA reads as TGTGCCAGCAGCGAAAGGGACGCTTCCTACGATGAGCAGTTCTTC. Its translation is CASSERDASYDEQFF.

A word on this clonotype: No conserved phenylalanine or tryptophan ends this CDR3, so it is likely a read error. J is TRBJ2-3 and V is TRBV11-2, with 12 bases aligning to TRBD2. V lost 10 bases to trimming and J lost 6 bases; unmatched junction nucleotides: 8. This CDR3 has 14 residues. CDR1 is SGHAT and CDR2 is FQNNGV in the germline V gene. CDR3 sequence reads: CANISTSGSDTQYS. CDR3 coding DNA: TGTGCCAACATCTCGACTAGCGGGAGTGATACGCAGTATTCT.

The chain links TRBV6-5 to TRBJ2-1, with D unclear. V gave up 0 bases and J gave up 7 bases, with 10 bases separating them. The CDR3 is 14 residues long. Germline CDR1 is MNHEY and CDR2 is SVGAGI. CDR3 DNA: TGTGCCAGCAGTTACTCGAATTGGGCGAATGAGCAGTTCTTC. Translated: CASSYSNWANEQFF.

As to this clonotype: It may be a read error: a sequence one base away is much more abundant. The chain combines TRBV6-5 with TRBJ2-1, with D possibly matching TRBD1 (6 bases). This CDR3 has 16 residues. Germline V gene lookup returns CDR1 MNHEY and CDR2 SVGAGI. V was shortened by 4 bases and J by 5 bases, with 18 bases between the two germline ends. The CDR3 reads CASSLGARTQDNEQFF. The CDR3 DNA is TGTGCCAGCAGTTTGGGGGCCAGGACTCAGGACAATGAGCAGTTCTTC.

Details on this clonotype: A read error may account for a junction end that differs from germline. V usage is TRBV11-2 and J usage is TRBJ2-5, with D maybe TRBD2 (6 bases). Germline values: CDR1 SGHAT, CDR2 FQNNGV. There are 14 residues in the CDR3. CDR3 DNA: TGTGCCAGGACCCCTTCACTAGCCCAAGGGACCCAGTACTTC. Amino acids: CARTPSLAQGTQYF.

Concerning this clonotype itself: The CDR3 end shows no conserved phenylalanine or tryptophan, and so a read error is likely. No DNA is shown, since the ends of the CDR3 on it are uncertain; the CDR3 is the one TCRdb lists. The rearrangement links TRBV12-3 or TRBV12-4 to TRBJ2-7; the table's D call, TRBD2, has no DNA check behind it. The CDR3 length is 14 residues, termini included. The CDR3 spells CARSLGASGSPLSL.

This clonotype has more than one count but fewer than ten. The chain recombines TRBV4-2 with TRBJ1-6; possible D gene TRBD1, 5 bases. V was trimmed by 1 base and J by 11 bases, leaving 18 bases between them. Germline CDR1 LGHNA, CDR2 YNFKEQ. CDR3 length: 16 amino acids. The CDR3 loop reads CASSQVIVQGGPPLHF. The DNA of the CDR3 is TGTGCCAGCAGCCAAGTCATTGTGCAGGGCGGTCCACCCCTCCACTTT.

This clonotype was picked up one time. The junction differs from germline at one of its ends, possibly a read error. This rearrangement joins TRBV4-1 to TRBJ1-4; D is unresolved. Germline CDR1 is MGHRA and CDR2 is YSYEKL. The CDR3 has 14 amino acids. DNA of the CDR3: TGCGCCAGCAGCCTCACTCAAACTGATGAAAAACTGTTTTTT. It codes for CASSLTQTDEKLFF.

The CDR3, as DNA: TGTGCCTATCCTGATAGCGGTACCTACAATGAGCAGTTCTTC. Encoded protein: CAYPDSGTYNEQFF. J is TRBJ2-1 and V is TRBV30, with D possibly TRBD2 on 6 matching bases. Between the trimmed V and J ends, which lost 7 bases and 2 bases, there was a span of 15 bases. The CDR3 is 14 amino acids. The germline gives CDR1 GTSNPN, CDR2 SVGIG (reference sequence).

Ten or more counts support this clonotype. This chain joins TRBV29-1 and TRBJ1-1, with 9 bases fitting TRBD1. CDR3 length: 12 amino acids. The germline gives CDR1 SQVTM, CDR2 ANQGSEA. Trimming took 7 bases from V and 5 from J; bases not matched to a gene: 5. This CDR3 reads CSGGTGSTEAFF. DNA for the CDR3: TGCAGCGGGGGGACAGGGAGTACTGAAGCTTTCTTT.

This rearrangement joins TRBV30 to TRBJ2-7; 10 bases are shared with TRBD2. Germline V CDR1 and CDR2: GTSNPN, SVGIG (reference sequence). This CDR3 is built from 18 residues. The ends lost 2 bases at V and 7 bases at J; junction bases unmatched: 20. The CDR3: CAWSSSGSTIRTYNEQYF. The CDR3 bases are TGTGCCTGGAGTTCTAGCGGGAGCACCATAAGGACCTACAATGAGCAGTACTTC.

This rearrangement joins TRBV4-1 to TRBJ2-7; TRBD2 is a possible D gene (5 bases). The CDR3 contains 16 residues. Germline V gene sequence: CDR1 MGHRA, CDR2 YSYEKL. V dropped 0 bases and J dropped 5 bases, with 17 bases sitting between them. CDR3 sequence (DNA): TGCGCCAGCAGCCAAGATGAGCGGACCCGCTTGAACGAGCAGTACTTC. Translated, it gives CASSQDERTRLNEQYF.

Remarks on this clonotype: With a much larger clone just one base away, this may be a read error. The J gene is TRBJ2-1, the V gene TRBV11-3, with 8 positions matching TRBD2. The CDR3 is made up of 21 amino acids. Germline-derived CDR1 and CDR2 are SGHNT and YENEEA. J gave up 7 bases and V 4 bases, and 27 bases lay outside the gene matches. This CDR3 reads CASSSGRGAGRVNSLINEQFF. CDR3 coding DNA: TGTGCCAGCAGCTCCGGGAGGGGGGCAGGGAGGGTCAATAGCCTAATTAATGAGCAGTTCTTC.

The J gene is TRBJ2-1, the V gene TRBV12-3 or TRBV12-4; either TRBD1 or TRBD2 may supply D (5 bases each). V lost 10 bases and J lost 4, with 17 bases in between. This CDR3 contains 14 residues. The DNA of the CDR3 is TGTGCCAACAGGCGGGCCGAAGCATACAATGAGCAGTTCTTC. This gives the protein CANRRAEAYNEQFF.

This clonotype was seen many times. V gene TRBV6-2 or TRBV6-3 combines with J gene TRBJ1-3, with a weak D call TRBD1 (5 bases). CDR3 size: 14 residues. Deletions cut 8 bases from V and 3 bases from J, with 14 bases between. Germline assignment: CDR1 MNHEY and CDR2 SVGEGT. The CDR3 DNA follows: TGTGCCAGCTCAAGGGGCGCGCTTGGAAACACCATATATTTT. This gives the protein CASSRGALGNTIYF.

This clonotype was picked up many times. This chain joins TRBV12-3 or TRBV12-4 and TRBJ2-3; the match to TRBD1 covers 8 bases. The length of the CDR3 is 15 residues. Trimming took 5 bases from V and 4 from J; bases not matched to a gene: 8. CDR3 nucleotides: TGTGCCAGCAGTCCCTGGACAGGGATGGCAGATACGCAGTATTTT. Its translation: CASSPWTGMADTQYF.

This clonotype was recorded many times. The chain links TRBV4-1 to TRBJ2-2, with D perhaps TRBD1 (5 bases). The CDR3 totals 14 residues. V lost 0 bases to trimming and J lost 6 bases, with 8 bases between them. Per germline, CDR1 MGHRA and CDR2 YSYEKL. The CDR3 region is CASSQDGAAGELFF. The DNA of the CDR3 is TGCGCCAGCAGCCAAGATGGGGCGGCCGGGGAGCTGTTTTTT.

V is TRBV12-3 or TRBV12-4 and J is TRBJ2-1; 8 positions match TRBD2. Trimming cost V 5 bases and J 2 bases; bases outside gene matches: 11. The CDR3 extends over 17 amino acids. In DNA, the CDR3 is TGTGCCAGCAGTGGGACTAGAGGGAGATTCGCCTACAATGAGCAGTTCTTC. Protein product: CASSGTRGRFAYNEQFF.

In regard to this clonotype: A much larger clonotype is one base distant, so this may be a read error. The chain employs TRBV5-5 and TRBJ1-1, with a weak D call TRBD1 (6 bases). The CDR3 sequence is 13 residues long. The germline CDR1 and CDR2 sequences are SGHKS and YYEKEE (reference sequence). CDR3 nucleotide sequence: TGTGCCGGCAGCCAGGACAGGAACACTGAAGCTTTCTTT. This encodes CAGSQDRNTEAFF.

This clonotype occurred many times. CDR3 DNA: TGTGCCAGCAGCTTAGTGGCAGGGACAGCCTACGAGCAGTACTTC. Its protein is CASSLVAGTAYEQYF. The rearrangement uses TRBV11-1 and TRBJ2-7, with 7 bases fitting TRBD1. J lost 2 bases, V lost 1 base, and 5 bases had no gene match. The CDR3 is made up of 15 amino acids. Germline V CDR1 and CDR2: SGHAT, FQDESV (reference sequence).

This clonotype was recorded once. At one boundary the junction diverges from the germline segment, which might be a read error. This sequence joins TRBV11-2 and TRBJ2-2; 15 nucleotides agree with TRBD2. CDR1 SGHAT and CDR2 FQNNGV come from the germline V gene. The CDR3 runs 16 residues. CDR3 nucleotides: TGTGCCGGCAGCTTAGGGACTAGCGGGGGGACCGGGGAGCTGTTTTTT. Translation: CAGSLGTSGGTGELFF.

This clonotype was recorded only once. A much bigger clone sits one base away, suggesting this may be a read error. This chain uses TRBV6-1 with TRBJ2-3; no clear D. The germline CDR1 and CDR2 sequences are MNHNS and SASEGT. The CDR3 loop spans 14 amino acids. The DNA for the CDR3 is TGTGCCGGCAGTGAAGGGCCTAGCACAGATACGCAGTATTTT. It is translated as CAGSEGPSTDTQYF.